These T cell receptor beta chains were read from a single sample in a study of T cells in localized non-small cell lung cancer. Some clones are missing from TCRdb's copy, which holds only in-frame ones; the method was immunoSEQ multiplex PCR. The sample consists of several thousand clones, about nine tenths of them appearing once. This sample comprised peripheral blood, obtained before any cancer treatment. The receptors come from a female donor of 60 years or more with stage II squamous cell lung carcinoma. Each CDR3 is given with its conserved first and last residue. D genes are given only for firm matches. A row's size may be missing; if present it is once, few, many or a size class.

D	size	V	J	DNA	CDR3
-	-	TRBV30	TRBJ2-6	TGTGCCTGGAGCTTAGGTGGGGCCAACGTCCTGACTTTC	CAWSLGGANVLTF
-	few	TRBV4-1	TRBJ1-2	TGCGCCAGCAGCCCGGACAAAAACTATGGCTACACCTTC	CASSPDKNYGYTF
-	-	TRBV6-1	TRBJ2-2	TGTGCCAGCAGTGAAGTAGAGGGCTCAGCCGGGGAGCTGTTTTTT	CASSEVEGSAGELFF
-	-	TRBV29-1	TRBJ2-3	TGCAGCGTTGTCATGCCGACAGATACGCAGTATTTT	CSVVMPTDTQYF
-	-	TRBV5-4	TRBJ1-2	TGTGCCAGCACAGAGGGAAATGGCTACACCTTC	CASTEGNGYTF
TRBD1	-	TRBV12-5	TRBJ1-3	TGTGCTAGTGGCCCTGGACAGGGAAATTACGGAAACACCATATATTTT	CASGPGQGNYGNTIYF
TRBD1	-	TRBV12-5	TRBJ2-6	TGTGCTAGTGGTCCGAGGGGGCACTCTGGGGCCAACGTCCTGACTTTC	CASGPRGHSGANVLTF
TRBD1	once	TRBV5-1	TRBJ1-4	TGCGCCAGCAGCCTTAGGACAGGGGGTAATGAAAAACTGTTTTTT	CASSLRTGGNEKLFF
-	-	TRBV2	TRBJ1-4	TGTGCCAGCACCGGTCTCCGCAGAACTAATGAAAAACTGTTTTTT	CASTGLRRTNEKLFF
-	-	TRBV27	TRBJ1-1	TGTGCCAGCAGTTACGGGGGCCCCATCTCTTGGGCCACTGAAGCTTTCTTT	CASSYGGPISWATEAFF
-	-	TRBV6-4	TRBJ2-1	TGTGCCAGCAGTGACTCGGGCCGAAGGACGAATGAGCAGTTCTTC	CASSDSGRRTNEQFF
-	-	TRBV28	TRBJ1-1	TGTGCCAGCAGCCCCCGGACAGCTATGAACACTGAAGCTTTCTTT	CASSPRTAMNTEAFF
TRBD2	-	TRBV5-1	TRBJ2-7	TGCGCCAGCAGCTTGACGGGGGGCTACGAGCAGTACTTC	CASSLTGGYEQYF
-	-	TRBV9	TRBJ1-2	TGTGCCAGCAGCGTAGTCCTGGAGGACTATGGCTACACCTTC	CASSVVLEDYGYTF
-	-	TRBV28	TRBJ2-3	TGTGCCAGCAGTTTCGACCGCAACAGAGATACGCAGTATTTT	CASSFDRNRDTQYF
TRBD1	-	TRBV6-6	TRBJ1-2	TGTGCCAGCAGCCAGGACAGGGGTAATGGCTACACCTTC	CASSQDRGNGYTF
TRBD1	-	TRBV7-2	TRBJ1-1	TGTGCCAGCAGCCGACAGGGAAACACTGAAGCTTTCTTT	CASSRQGNTEAFF
-	few	TRBV29-1	TRBJ1-2	TGCAGCGCAATGGACACGGACTATGGCTACACCTTC	CSAMDTDYGYTF